The source of this T cell receptor beta chain is a study of blood T cell repertoires in COVID-19. In the study overall: T cells, B-cell-depleted T cells, or PBMCs provided the cDNA or gDNA that served as material.

As handled by the study authors: The assay estimated nucleated cells by amplifying reference gene primers. Here immunoSEQ multiplex PCR was the method, and the copy in TCRdb shows in-frame clones only, minus some. Clone size and V and J calls were adopted from that table, with D and trimming inferred from the DNA. The table includes tens of thousands of clones, about 83% detected once. CDR3 length equals 15 residues. V was clipped by 5 bases and J by 0 bases, with 11 bases between them. Germline-derived CDR1 and CDR2 are LNHDA and SQIVND (reference sequence). Source material: peripheral blood. The rearrangement uses TRBV19 and TRBJ1-5; possibly TRBD1 for D (5 bases). This sequence originates from a woman older than 75 with acute or convalescent COVID-19. The CDR3: CASSPGGDSNQPQHF. The CDR3 coding sequence is TGTGCCAGTAGTCCTGGGGGGGATAGCAATCAGCCCCAGCATTTT.